This is a list of T cell receptor beta chains from one sample in a study of T cell responses to AZD1222 COVID-19 vaccine. Assay: immunoSEQ multiplex PCR; the TCRdb copy retains only in-frame clones and omits some. The sample consists of under 100,000 clones, 92% of them appearing once. Sample: peripheral blood, taken on day 0 of MenACWY control vaccination. The receptors come from an adult in good health. Both conserved end residues are part of each CDR3. The order of the fields is V gene, J gene, D gene, clone size, CDR3 DNA, CDR3 protein. D genes are given only for firm matches. Some rows have no size entry. The others give once, few or many, or a class for an expanded clone.

v_call: TRBV6-4
j_call: TRBJ2-3
d_call: NA
clone_size: NA
cdr3_nt: TGTGCCAGCAGTGAAGGAGAGACTAGCACAGATACGCAGTATTTT
cdr3_aa: CASSEGETSTDTQYF

v_call: TRBV7-6
j_call: TRBJ1-1
d_call: NA
clone_size: NA
cdr3_nt: TGTGCCAGCGAACCCCTCCGGGGGAATGGGTACACTGAAGCTTTCTTT
cdr3_aa: CASEPLRGNGYTEAFF

v_call: TRBV28
j_call: TRBJ1-6
d_call: TRBD1
clone_size: NA
cdr3_nt: TGTGCCAGCAGCCCTAACGGACAGGGGAATAATTCACCCCTCCACTTT
cdr3_aa: CASSPNGQGNNSPLHF

v_call: TRBV7-3
j_call: TRBJ1-4
d_call: TRBD1
clone_size: NA
cdr3_nt: TGTGCCAGCAGCAGACAGGGTGGTGAAAAACTGTTTTTT
cdr3_aa: CASSRQGGEKLFF

v_call: TRBV27
j_call: TRBJ1-4
d_call: NA
clone_size: once
cdr3_nt: TGTGCCAGCAGTTTGGAAACGGGCGAAAAACTGTTTTTT
cdr3_aa: CASSLETGEKLFF

v_call: TRBV27
j_call: TRBJ2-1
d_call: TRBD2
clone_size: NA
cdr3_nt: TGTGCCAGCAGTGCCACACTAGCGGGGACCAATGAGCAGTTCTTC
cdr3_aa: CASSATLAGTNEQFF

v_call: TRBV6-5
j_call: TRBJ2-1
d_call: TRBD2
clone_size: NA
cdr3_nt: TGTGCCACAACGACCGGGACTAGATCGGGCGATGAGCAGTTCTTC
cdr3_aa: CATTTGTRSGDEQFF

v_call: TRBV7-7
j_call: TRBJ1-4
d_call: NA
clone_size: NA
cdr3_nt: TGTGCCAGCAGCTTCCGGGTCCCCTTTGAAAAACTGTTTTTT
cdr3_aa: CASSFRVPFEKLFF

v_call: TRBV19
j_call: TRBJ2-7
d_call: NA
clone_size: NA
cdr3_nt: TGTGCCCCTAGGCCCCCGGAGGCACCTCGGATCTACGAGCAGTACTTC
cdr3_aa: CAPRPPEAPRIYEQYF

v_call: TRBV19
j_call: TRBJ1-3
d_call: NA
clone_size: NA
cdr3_nt: TGTGCCAAACAGGACTCTGGAAACACCATATATTTT
cdr3_aa: CAKQDSGNTIYF

v_call: TRBV5-6
j_call: TRBJ1-6
d_call: TRBD1
clone_size: NA
cdr3_nt: TGTGCCAGCAGCCCCTTAGGGGGACAGGTCAATTCACCCCTCCACTTT
cdr3_aa: CASSPLGGQVNSPLHF

v_call: TRBV4-1
j_call: TRBJ2-7
d_call: NA
clone_size: NA
cdr3_nt: TGCGCCAGCAGCCAAGATCTCGCAGGGGACTACGAGCAGTACTTC
cdr3_aa: CASSQDLAGDYEQYF

v_call: TRBV9
j_call: TRBJ2-3
d_call: TRBD2
clone_size: NA
cdr3_nt: TGTGCCAGCAGCGTTACCGGGACTAGCGGCCTCACAGATACGCAGTATTTT
cdr3_aa: CASSVTGTSGLTDTQYF

v_call: TRBV18
j_call: TRBJ2-3
d_call: TRBD2
clone_size: NA
cdr3_nt: TGTGCCAGCTCACCGGGACTAGGAGCAGATACGCAGTATTTT
cdr3_aa: CASSPGLGADTQYF

v_call: TRBV5-1
j_call: TRBJ2-1
d_call: TRBD2
clone_size: NA
cdr3_nt: TGCGCCAGCAGCTTGACAGCGGGGGGCGGATACAATGAGCAGTTCTTC
cdr3_aa: CASSLTAGGGYNEQFF

v_call: TRBV7-9
j_call: TRBJ2-3
d_call: NA
clone_size: NA
cdr3_nt: TGTGCCAGCAGCTTCTCTAAAGATACGCAGTATTTT
cdr3_aa: CASSFSKDTQYF

v_call: TRBV2
j_call: TRBJ1-1
d_call: NA
clone_size: NA
cdr3_nt: TGTGCCAGCAGTGTAATGAACACTGAAGCTTTCTTT
cdr3_aa: CASSVMNTEAFF

v_call: TRBV28
j_call: TRBJ1-1
d_call: NA
clone_size: NA
cdr3_nt: TGTGCCAGCAGCCGAGGGACGGTGAACACTGAAGCTTTCTTT
cdr3_aa: CASSRGTVNTEAFF

v_call: TRBV12-5
j_call: TRBJ2-3
d_call: NA
clone_size: NA
cdr3_nt: TGTGCTAGTGGTCCCCAGCCCCTGGGGGCGGGCACAGATACGCAGTATTTT
cdr3_aa: CASGPQPLGAGTDTQYF

v_call: TRBV19
j_call: TRBJ2-1
d_call: TRBD2
clone_size: NA
cdr3_nt: TGTGCCAGTAGTATTGGGTCGGGACTAGACAATGAGCAGTTCTTC
cdr3_aa: CASSIGSGLDNEQFF

v_call: TRBV10-3
j_call: TRBJ1-5
d_call: TRBD1
clone_size: NA
cdr3_nt: TGTGCCATCAGACCACAGGGGGATCAGCCCCAGCATTTT
cdr3_aa: CAIRPQGDQPQHF

v_call: TRBV19
j_call: TRBJ2-7
d_call: NA
clone_size: NA
cdr3_nt: TGTGCCAGTAGTACCCACGGGGCGGGCGAGCAGTACTTC
cdr3_aa: CASSTHGAGEQYF

v_call: TRBV11-3
j_call: TRBJ1-4
d_call: TRBD1
clone_size: NA
cdr3_nt: TGTGCCAGCAGCGAGGACAGGGGGTGTCTAAATGAAAAACTGTTTTTT
cdr3_aa: CASSEDRGCLNEKLFF

v_call: TRBV7-9
j_call: TRBJ2-7
d_call: TRBD1
clone_size: NA
cdr3_nt: TGTGCCAGCAGCTGGGGACAGGATGCCTACGAGCAGTACTTC
cdr3_aa: CASSWGQDAYEQYF

v_call: TRBV3-1/TRBV3-2
j_call: TRBJ2-3
d_call: TRBD2
clone_size: NA
cdr3_nt: TGTGCCAGCAGCCAAAGCCGTGGACTAGTAGGGGATACGCAGTATTTT
cdr3_aa: CASSQSRGLVGDTQYF

v_call: TRBV6-5
j_call: TRBJ2-7
d_call: NA
clone_size: NA
cdr3_nt: TGTGCCAGCACACGGGGGAACCCTAGCTCCTACGAGCAGTACTTC
cdr3_aa: CASTRGNPSSYEQYF

v_call: TRBV9
j_call: TRBJ1-2
d_call: NA
clone_size: NA
cdr3_nt: TGTGCCAGCAGCGTATGGGGACAAAATGCTATCGATGGCTACACCTTC
cdr3_aa: CASSVWGQNAIDGYTF

v_call: TRBV6-2/TRBV6-3
j_call: TRBJ2-7
d_call: TRBD2
clone_size: NA
cdr3_nt: TGTGCCAGCAGCCCCGGGGACTACTCCTACGAGCAGTACTTC
cdr3_aa: CASSPGDYSYEQYF

v_call: TRBV27
j_call: TRBJ2-3
d_call: NA
clone_size: NA
cdr3_nt: TGTGCCAGTCTCGCCTCCAGCGGAATCACAGATACGCAGTATTTT
cdr3_aa: CASLASSGITDTQYF

v_call: TRBV7-9
j_call: TRBJ2-5
d_call: NA
clone_size: NA
cdr3_nt: TGTGCCAGCAGCTTAGTGGGTGGGAAGACCCAGTACTTC
cdr3_aa: CASSLVGGKTQYF

v_call: TRBV10-2
j_call: TRBJ2-1
d_call: TRBD2
clone_size: NA
cdr3_nt: TGCGCCAGCAGTGACCTAGCGGGAGGCCGAGGGGAGCAGTTCTTC
cdr3_aa: CASSDLAGGRGEQFF

v_call: TRBV6-5
j_call: TRBJ1-2
d_call: NA
clone_size: NA
cdr3_nt: TGTGCCAGCGTCGGGGGAGACTATGGCTACACCTTC
cdr3_aa: CASVGGDYGYTF

v_call: TRBV20-1
j_call: TRBJ2-7
d_call: NA
clone_size: NA
cdr3_nt: TGCAGTGCCTCGAGGGGAGCCGAGCAGTACTTC
cdr3_aa: CSASRGAEQYF

v_call: TRBV20-1
j_call: TRBJ1-1
d_call: TRBD1
clone_size: once
cdr3_nt: TGCAGTGCTAGTAAACGGACAGGGCCGATGAACACTGAAGCTTTCTTT
cdr3_aa: CSASKRTGPMNTEAFF

v_call: TRBV6-6
j_call: TRBJ2-1
d_call: NA
clone_size: NA
cdr3_nt: TGTGCCAGCAGTTACGGAGGGGGGGCATCCTACAATGAGCAGTTCTTC
cdr3_aa: CASSYGGGASYNEQFF

v_call: TRBV15
j_call: TRBJ1-5
d_call: NA
clone_size: NA
cdr3_nt: TGTGCCACCAGCAGAGATAGGCGGGAGATGGCTCAGCCCCAGCATTTT
cdr3_aa: CATSRDRREMAQPQHF

v_call: TRBV6-5
j_call: TRBJ2-7
d_call: NA
clone_size: NA
cdr3_nt: TGTGCCAGCAAGCCTATACAGGGATCAGTCGAGCAGTACTTC
cdr3_aa: CASKPIQGSVEQYF